Detailed here is one T cell receptor (beta chain). V dropped 1 base and J dropped 0 bases, with 10 bases sitting between them. Germline V lookup: CDR1 LGHNA, CDR2 YNFKEQ. The CDR3 spans 16 residues. This record comes from a study of cytomegalovirus exposure and HLA in healthy donors. For the study at large: About 80 million unique TCRs from HLA-typed donors made up an early data release.

The study ran its PCR with 60 Vbeta and 13 Jbeta primers. The method was immunoSEQ multiplex PCR; TCRdb's version includes in-frame clones alone and lacks a portion of them. This table holds some 120,000 clones, around 64% found once. Sequencing used PBMCs. The receptor was isolated from a woman aged 25 to 39 in good health and CMV-seronegative. V usage is TRBV4-2 and J usage is TRBJ1-3, with D perhaps matching TRBD1 (6 bases). In DNA form, the CDR3 reads TGTGCCAGCAGCCAAGGGTACAGGGCCTCTGGAAACACCATATATTTT. Translation gives CASSQGYRASGNTIYF.